What follows are 19 T cell receptor beta chains derived from one specimen sequenced in a study of blood T cell repertoires in COVID-19. Profiled with immunoSEQ multiplex PCR; TCRdb holds only in-frame clones, not every one. Of 100,000 to 150,000 clones listed, roughly 84% are singletons. Material for sequencing was PBMCs or T cells enriched from blood (not recorded which). Source of these receptors: a woman under 40 who had recovered from COVID-19.

This sequence joins TRBV9 and TRBJ2-2; TRBD2 matches 9 bases. Germline CDR1 and CDR2: SGDLS and YYNGEE. The CDR3 runs to 15 residues. The ends lost 6 bases at V and 4 bases at J; junction bases unmatched: 7. The CDR3 coding sequence is TGTGCCAGCACCCCCCTAGCGGGATTCACCGGGGAGCTGTTTTTT. This encodes CASTPLAGFTGELFF.

The genes are TRBV28 and TRBJ1-2; D perhaps matches TRBD1 (6 bases). Germline V gives CDR1 MDHEN, CDR2 SYDVKM. Trimming took 5 bases from V and 5 from J, leaving 12 bases between them. The CDR3 extends over 13 amino acids. CDR3 DNA: TGTGCCAGCAGTATTACAGGGCTTTATGGCTACACCTTC. Translating it yields CASSITGLYGYTF.

This CDR3 reads CASSRTASGGSPLHF. As DNA, the CDR3 is TGTGCCAGCAGTCGCACAGCCTCGGGAGGTTCACCCCTCCACTTT. The chain uses TRBV6-2 or TRBV6-3 and TRBJ1-6, with unresolved D. CDR1 is MNHEY and CDR2 is SVGEGT in the germline V gene. Trimming cost V 5 bases and J 9 bases, with 17 bases left between them. The CDR3 loop spans 15 amino acids.

The chain couples TRBV9 to TRBJ2-7, with a tentative D call TRBD1 (7 bases). V lost 4 bases and J lost 0, with 14 bases in between. The germline gives CDR1 SGDLS, CDR2 YYNGEE. The CDR3 totals 15 residues. CDR3 in amino acids: CASSPQGGISYEQYF. In DNA, the CDR3 is TGTGCCAGCAGCCCCCAGGGGGGTATCTCCTACGAGCAGTACTTC.

This chain connects TRBV14 to TRBJ2-5, with 10 nucleotides matching TRBD2. The CDR3 extends over 18 amino acids. Per the germline V gene, CDR1 is SGHDN and CDR2 is FVKESK. The junction had 9 bases not matched to a gene; V was cut back by 0 bases and J by 2 bases. The CDR3 is CASSQEGLAGAGQETQYF. CDR3 nucleotide sequence: TGTGCCAGCAGCCAAGAAGGGCTAGCGGGGGCTGGTCAAGAGACCCAGTACTTC. Drawing the rest from reference TRBV14 and TRBJ2-5, the complete variable domain is EAGVTQFPSHSVIEKGQTVTLRCDPISGHDNLYWYRRVMGKEIKFLLHFVKESKQDESGMPNNRFLAERTGGTYSTLKVQPAELEDSGVYFCASSQEGLAGAGQETQYFGPGTRLLVL.

This clone has a single count. This chain uses TRBV28 with TRBJ2-1, with 10 bases aligning to TRBD2. The germline gives CDR1 MDHEN, CDR2 SYDVKM. The J segment lost 8 bases and the V segment lost 3 bases, leaving 4 bases of the junction unmatched. The CDR3 runs 14 residues. The CDR3 here is CASSLSSGSHEQFF. The CDR3 DNA reads as TGTGCCAGCAGTTTGTCTAGCGGGAGTCATGAGCAGTTCTTC.

The chain uses TRBV19 and TRBJ1-1; D call uncertain. Trimming left V 5 bases short and J 0 bases short, with 10 bases between. CDR3 size: 14 residues. The germline CDR1 and CDR2 sequences are LNHDA and SQIVND (reference sequence). CDR3 sequence (DNA): TGTGCCAGTAGTCTCGCTGGCTTGAACACTGAAGCTTTCTTT. Residues: CASSLAGLNTEAFF.

The chain has TRBV4-3 and TRBJ2-5, with a weak D call TRBD1 (6 bases). CDR3 length: 14 amino acids. Germline V gene sequence: CDR1 LGHNA, CDR2 YSLEER. Trimming shortened V by 3 bases and J by 2 bases, and 10 bases separated the two germline ends. The CDR3 reads CASSQRGQQETQYF. The CDR3, as DNA: TGCGCCAGCAGCCAGAGGGGACAACAAGAGACCCAGTACTTC.

This chain connects TRBV9 to TRBJ2-6; D unclear. This CDR3 contains 17 residues. Trimming left V 3 bases short and J 2 bases short, with 15 bases between. Germline values: CDR1 SGDLS, CDR2 YYNGEE. CDR3 bases: TGTGCCAGCAGCGGAGTTCGTCCCGCCCCTGGGGCCAACGTCCTGACTTTC. Protein sequence: CASSGVRPAPGANVLTF.

The gene calls are TRBV10-3 and TRBJ1-2; maybe TRBD1 (5 bases). The length of the CDR3 is 12 residues. Germline V gene data show CDR1 as ENHRY and CDR2 as SYGVKD. Trimming cost V 2 bases and J 7 bases, with 8 bases left between them. The CDR3 region is CAISENQGGYTF. In DNA, the CDR3 is TGTGCCATCAGTGAGAATCAGGGTGGCTACACCTTC.

The chain recombines TRBV5-5 with TRBJ2-7; perhaps TRBD2 as D (5 bases). The CDR3 spans 13 residues. CDR1 and CDR2 from the germline V gene are SGHKS and YYEKEE (reference sequence). The V end was cut by 4 bases, the J end by 11 bases, with 19 bases between. The CDR3 nucleotides are TGTGCCAGCAGCCCTGCCCCGGGATCCGGCAAGTACTTC. This sequence encodes CASSPAPGSGKYF.

The V gene is TRBV29-1, the J gene TRBJ1-2, with D perhaps TRBD1 (5 bases). The V end was cut by 3 bases, the J end by 3 bases, with 8 bases between. This CDR3 has 12 residues. Germline V gives CDR1 SQVTM, CDR2 ANQGSEA. CDR3: CSVDPGDYGYTF. Here the CDR3 DNA reads TGCAGCGTTGATCCGGGGGACTATGGCTACACCTTC.

This clone was recorded a few times. CDR3 sequence: CASSPVGTGTNTEAFF. In nucleotides, the CDR3 is TGTGCCAGCAGCCCGGTGGGGACAGGGACGAACACTGAAGCTTTCTTT. The chain is built from TRBV2 and TRBJ1-1; 9 nucleotides agree with TRBD1. With 6 bases clipped from V and 1 base from J, the junction kept 9 bases outside the gene matches. Germline assignment: CDR1 SNHLY and CDR2 FYNNEI. The CDR3 extends over 16 amino acids.

The rearrangement links TRBV29-1 to TRBJ2-7; D perhaps matches TRBD1 (6 bases). Trimming left V 2 bases short and J 4 bases short, with 12 bases between. The CDR3 covers 13 residues. Germline CDR1 reads SQVTM; CDR2 reads ANQGSEA. The CDR3 sequence: CSVELQGRYEQYF. The DNA for the CDR3 is TGCAGCGTTGAATTACAGGGACGGTACGAGCAGTACTTC.

This chain links TRBV11-2 with TRBJ1-3; maybe TRBD1 (5 bases). Germline V gene data show CDR1 as SGHAT and CDR2 as FQNNGV. The CDR3 covers 16 residues. Trimming took off 4 bases at V and 4 bases at J, with 17 bases between the two ends. CDR3 residues: CASSSRGGASGNTIYF. CDR3 coding DNA: TGTGCCAGCAGCTCCCGAGGAGGGGCGTCCGGAAACACCATATATTTT.

This rearrangement joins TRBV5-1 to TRBJ1-4, with D hard to call. V was clipped by 4 bases and J by 5 bases, with 12 bases between them. Germline V gene sequence: CDR1 SGHRS, CDR2 YFSETQ. The CDR3 runs to 14 residues. CDR3 loop: CASSPRLRNEKLFF. The CDR3 DNA sequence: TGCGCCAGCAGCCCGAGGTTGAGAAATGAAAAACTGTTTTTT.

V and J are TRBV28 and TRBJ1-5; 7 nucleotides agree with TRBD1. J gave up 2 bases and V 2 bases, and 9 bases lay outside the gene matches. The CDR3 has 17 amino acids. CDR1 is MDHEN and CDR2 is SYDVKM in the germline V gene. CDR3 DNA sequence: TGTGCCAGCAGTTTAAGCAATAGGGGGCGCGGCAATCAGCCCCAGCATTTT. Amino acid sequence: CASSLSNRGRGNQPQHF.

The genes are TRBV19 and TRBJ2-7; tentative D call: TRBD2 (6 bases). The CDR3 totals 12 residues. Trimming left V 6 bases short and J 3 bases short, with 9 bases between. Germline assignment: CDR1 LNHDA and CDR2 SQIVND (reference sequence). CDR3 sequence: CASSGGVYEQYF. DNA for the CDR3: TGTGCCAGTAGCGGGGGAGTCTACGAGCAGTACTTC.

This clone turned up a few times. The rearrangement links TRBV24-1 to TRBJ1-2; 7 nucleotides line up with TRBD1. Unmatched junction bases numbered 8, after V lost 7 bases and J lost 7 bases. Germline-derived CDR1 and CDR2 are KGHDR and SFDVKD. This CDR3 has 13 amino acids. The CDR3 region has the DNA TGTGCCACCAGCCGGGACAGAAGAGGTGGCTACACCTTC. It translates to CATSRDRRGGYTF.